Listed below are T cell receptor beta chains from one sample, sequenced in a study of blood T cell repertoires in COVID-19. Data came from immunoSEQ multiplex PCR; TCRdb stores just in-frame clones and leaves some out. The table records roughly 300,000 clones, roughly nine tenths of them present only once. Sequenced sample: peripheral blood. These receptors were obtained from a woman aged 30 to 39 with COVID-19, enrolled during active disease. CDR3s include the opening cysteine and the closing phenylalanine or tryptophan. The order of the fields is J gene, clone size, V gene, D gene, CDR3 protein, CDR3 DNA. D genes are given only for firm matches. Clone size is not always given. Where it is, it says once, few, many or a class for expanded clones.

j_gene: TRBJ2-7; abundance: .; v_gene: TRBV6-4; d_gene: .; CDR3aa: CASSPGTGFEQYF; CDR3nt: TGTGCCAGCAGTCCTGGGACTGGTTTCGAGCAGTACTTC
j_gene: TRBJ1-1; abundance: .; v_gene: TRBV24-1; d_gene: .; CDR3aa: CATSDPILAGVEAFF; CDR3nt: TGTGCCACCAGTGATCCCATTTTAGCGGGGGTTGAAGCTTTCTTT
j_gene: TRBJ1-1; abundance: .; v_gene: TRBV15; d_gene: TRBD1; CDR3aa: CATSRTGGTEAFF; CDR3nt: TGTGCCACCAGCAGAACAGGGGGCACTGAAGCTTTCTTT
j_gene: TRBJ1-3; abundance: .; v_gene: TRBV25-1; d_gene: .; CDR3aa: CASSPGSGNTIYF; CDR3nt: TGTGCCAGCAGTCCAGGTTCTGGAAACACCATATATTTT
j_gene: TRBJ1-5; abundance: .; v_gene: TRBV5-8; d_gene: .; CDR3aa: CASSLPGWAQPQHF; CDR3nt: TGTGCCAGCAGCTTACCAGGTTGGGCTCAGCCCCAGCATTTT
j_gene: TRBJ1-2; abundance: .; v_gene: TRBV10-2; d_gene: .; CDR3aa: CASSESWGQGYTF; CDR3nt: TGCGCCAGCAGTGAGTCGTGGGGCCAGGGCTACACCTTC
j_gene: TRBJ2-3; abundance: .; v_gene: TRBV20-1; d_gene: TRBD2; CDR3aa: CSASAGRGDTQYF; CDR3nt: TGCAGTGCTAGTGCCGGGAGGGGAGATACGCAGTATTTT
j_gene: TRBJ2-1; abundance: once; v_gene: TRBV7-6; d_gene: TRBD2; CDR3aa: CASSLGLAGGLFEQFF; CDR3nt: TGTGCCAGCAGCTTAGGGCTAGCGGGGGGATTATTTGAGCAGTTCTTC
j_gene: TRBJ2-1; abundance: .; v_gene: TRBV7-9; d_gene: .; CDR3aa: CASSLRQQPYNEQFF; CDR3nt: TGTGCCAGCAGCCTCCGACAGCAGCCCTACAATGAGCAGTTCTTC
j_gene: TRBJ1-2; abundance: .; v_gene: TRBV5-5; d_gene: TRBD1; CDR3aa: CASSWTTGGGYTF; CDR3nt: TGTGCCAGCAGCTGGACTACAGGGGGTGGCTACACCTTC
j_gene: TRBJ1-4; abundance: .; v_gene: TRBV3-1/TRBV3-2; d_gene: TRBD1; CDR3aa: CASRPGTGSTPREKLFF; CDR3nt: TGTGCCAGCAGGCCTGGGACAGGGTCCACCCCCCGGGAAAAACTGTTTTTT
j_gene: TRBJ2-1; abundance: .; v_gene: TRBV3-1/TRBV3-2; d_gene: TRBD2; CDR3aa: CASSARTSGGAWQFF; CDR3nt: TGTGCCAGCAGCGCCCGGACTAGCGGGGGGGCCTGGCAGTTCTTC
j_gene: TRBJ2-5; abundance: .; v_gene: TRBV6-5; d_gene: .; CDR3aa: CASSYSGAPQETQYF; CDR3nt: TGTGCCAGCAGTTACTCGGGGGCACCTCAAGAGACCCAGTACTTC
j_gene: TRBJ2-7; abundance: once; v_gene: TRBV12-3/TRBV12-4; d_gene: TRBD2; CDR3aa: CASTLGGGDEQYF; CDR3nt: TGTGCCAGCACTCTCGGGGGGGGCGACGAGCAGTACTTC
j_gene: TRBJ2-2; abundance: .; v_gene: TRBV25-1; d_gene: .; CDR3aa: CASSLGANTGELFF; CDR3nt: TGTGCCAGCAGTCTGGGGGCAAACACCGGGGAGCTGTTTTTT
j_gene: TRBJ2-7; abundance: .; v_gene: TRBV28; d_gene: TRBD1; CDR3aa: CASSLRGTVSYEQYF; CDR3nt: TGTGCCAGCAGTCTCAGGGGGACGGTCTCCTACGAGCAGTACTTC
j_gene: TRBJ1-2; abundance: once; v_gene: TRBV6-5; d_gene: .; CDR3aa: CASSYGTPKRGYTF; CDR3nt: TGTGCCAGCAGTTACGGGACACCCAAAAGAGGCTACACCTTC
j_gene: TRBJ1-2; abundance: .; v_gene: TRBV5-5; d_gene: TRBD1; CDR3aa: CASSLLGQGGHGYTF; CDR3nt: TGTGCCAGCAGCCTCCTTGGACAGGGTGGACATGGCTACACCTTC
j_gene: TRBJ2-5; abundance: .; v_gene: TRBV7-2; d_gene: TRBD1; CDR3aa: CASKSKGTEQETQYF; CDR3nt: TGTGCCAGCAAGTCAAAGGGGACAGAACAAGAGACCCAGTACTTC
j_gene: TRBJ2-1; abundance: .; v_gene: TRBV3-1/TRBV3-2; d_gene: TRBD2; CDR3aa: CASSYGLDFTYNEQFF; CDR3nt: TGTGCCAGCAGCTACGGACTAGACTTCACCTACAATGAGCAGTTCTTC
j_gene: TRBJ2-5; abundance: .; v_gene: TRBV4-2; d_gene: TRBD1; CDR3aa: CASSQGPPRGRETQYF; CDR3nt: TGTGCCAGCAGCCAAGGGCCTCCTAGGGGGCGGGAGACCCAGTACTTC
j_gene: TRBJ2-7; abundance: .; v_gene: TRBV27; d_gene: TRBD2; CDR3aa: CASSLRASGGATYEQYF; CDR3nt: TGTGCCAGCAGTTTACGAGCTAGCGGGGGGGCCACGTACGAGCAGTACTTC
j_gene: TRBJ2-7; abundance: few; v_gene: TRBV7-8; d_gene: TRBD1; CDR3aa: CASSFGTASYEQYF; CDR3nt: TGTGCCAGCAGCTTCGGGACAGCCTCCTACGAGCAGTACTTC
j_gene: TRBJ1-3; abundance: .; v_gene: TRBV5-6; d_gene: .; CDR3aa: CASSFSSGNTIYF; CDR3nt: TGTGCCAGCAGCTTCAGCTCTGGAAACACCATATATTTT
j_gene: TRBJ2-7; abundance: .; v_gene: TRBV4-1; d_gene: TRBD2; CDR3aa: CASSPGGIYEQYF; CDR3nt: TGCGCCAGCAGCCCCGGGGGGATTTACGAGCAGTACTTC
j_gene: TRBJ2-2; abundance: .; v_gene: TRBV3-1/TRBV3-2; d_gene: TRBD2; CDR3aa: CASSPLAGGDTGELFF; CDR3nt: TGTGCCAGCAGCCCACTAGCGGGGGGGGACACCGGGGAGCTGTTTTTT
j_gene: TRBJ2-5; abundance: .; v_gene: TRBV29-1; d_gene: TRBD2; CDR3aa: CSGASGGETQYF; CDR3nt: TGCAGCGGAGCTAGCGGTGGAGAGACCCAGTACTTC
j_gene: TRBJ1-1; abundance: .; v_gene: TRBV30; d_gene: TRBD1; CDR3aa: CAWSTDRAQSIPFF; CDR3nt: TGTGCCTGGAGTACGGACAGGGCCCAGAGTATACCTTTCTTT
j_gene: TRBJ2-3; abundance: .; v_gene: TRBV18; d_gene: TRBD1; CDR3aa: CASSPVPGQVPSTDTQYF; CDR3nt: TGTGCCAGCTCCCCGGTCCCGGGACAGGTACCGAGCACAGATACGCAGTATTTT
j_gene: TRBJ1-2; abundance: many; v_gene: TRBV5-1; d_gene: TRBD1; CDR3aa: CASSSGPGTERRGANYGYTF; CDR3nt: TGCGCCAGCAGCTCGGGCCCCGGGACAGAGAGACGAGGGGCTAACTATGGCTACACCTTC
j_gene: TRBJ1-5; abundance: .; v_gene: TRBV7-2; d_gene: .; CDR3aa: CASSLVLKPQHF; CDR3nt: TGTGCCAGCAGCTTAGTTTTAAAGCCCCAGCATTTT
j_gene: TRBJ1-1; abundance: .; v_gene: TRBV3-1/TRBV3-2; d_gene: TRBD1; CDR3aa: CASSQVTGGLGAFF; CDR3nt: TGTGCCAGCAGCCAAGTAACAGGGGGGTTGGGAGCTTTCTTT
j_gene: TRBJ2-7; abundance: .; v_gene: TRBV21-1; d_gene: .; CDR3aa: CASSPQGGQSHEQYF; CDR3nt: TGTGCCAGCAGCCCACAAGGGGGACAAAGTCACGAGCAGTACTTC
j_gene: TRBJ1-4; abundance: .; v_gene: TRBV19; d_gene: TRBD1; CDR3aa: CASSDRRDRARRFAEKLFF; CDR3nt: TGTGCCAGTAGTGATCGCCGGGACAGGGCTAGGCGGTTCGCGGAAAAACTGTTTTTT
j_gene: TRBJ2-3; abundance: .; v_gene: TRBV2; d_gene: TRBD2; CDR3aa: CASSVTSGRVDTQYF; CDR3nt: TGTGCCAGCAGCGTGACTAGCGGGAGGGTGGATACGCAGTATTTT
j_gene: TRBJ2-1; abundance: few; v_gene: TRBV18; d_gene: .; CDR3aa: CASSPTGSNEQFF; CDR3nt: TGTGCCAGCTCACCCACAGGGTCCAATGAGCAGTTCTTC
j_gene: TRBJ2-3; abundance: .; v_gene: TRBV7-7; d_gene: .; CDR3aa: CASSTSVGERGGGTQYF; CDR3nt: TGTGCCAGCAGCACCTCAGTCGGGGAGCGCGGGGGCGGTACGCAGTATTTT
j_gene: TRBJ2-7; abundance: .; v_gene: TRBV11-2; d_gene: TRBD2; CDR3aa: CASSLVAGAPYEQYF; CDR3nt: TGTGCCAGCAGCTTAGTAGCGGGGGCTCCTTACGAGCAGTACTTC
j_gene: TRBJ2-1; abundance: .; v_gene: TRBV19; d_gene: TRBD1; CDR3aa: CASRAGDRGNEQFF; CDR3nt: TGTGCCAGTAGGGCCGGGGACAGGGGCAATGAGCAGTTCTTC
j_gene: TRBJ1-1; abundance: .; v_gene: TRBV10-2; d_gene: .; CDR3aa: CASSESQGGVGTEAFF; CDR3nt: TGCGCCAGCAGTGAGTCTCAGGGAGGGGTAGGTACTGAAGCTTTCTTT
j_gene: TRBJ2-7; abundance: .; v_gene: TRBV2; d_gene: TRBD1; CDR3aa: CASSSGTGLTLSYEQYF; CDR3nt: TGTGCCAGCAGTTCCGGGACAGGGTTAACCCTCTCCTACGAGCAGTACTTC
j_gene: TRBJ1-5; abundance: .; v_gene: TRBV4-1; d_gene: .; CDR3aa: CASSQDNRRFQPQHF; CDR3nt: TGCGCCAGCAGCCAAGATAATAGGAGATTTCAGCCCCAGCATTTT
j_gene: TRBJ2-7; abundance: .; v_gene: TRBV5-1; d_gene: TRBD2; CDR3aa: CASSLGTRFEQYF; CDR3nt: TGCGCCAGCAGCTTAGGGACTAGATTCGAGCAGTACTTC
j_gene: TRBJ1-3; abundance: .; v_gene: TRBV19; d_gene: TRBD1; CDR3aa: CASSIRDRVRNTIYF; CDR3nt: TGTGCCAGTAGTATTCGGGACAGGGTACGAAACACCATATATTTT
j_gene: TRBJ2-3; abundance: .; v_gene: TRBV2; d_gene: TRBD1; CDR3aa: CASTKDRNTDTQYF; CDR3nt: TGTGCCAGCACCAAGGACAGGAACACAGATACGCAGTATTTT
j_gene: TRBJ2-1; abundance: once; v_gene: TRBV2; d_gene: TRBD2; CDR3aa: CASSEPAGTSGGGYNEQFF; CDR3nt: TGTGCCAGCAGTGAACCCGCCGGGACTAGCGGGGGAGGCTACAATGAGCAGTTCTTC
j_gene: TRBJ2-5; abundance: .; v_gene: TRBV13; d_gene: TRBD2; CDR3aa: CASSFRTSGGPSQTQYF; CDR3nt: TGTGCCAGCAGCTTCCGGACTAGCGGGGGGCCTAGTCAGACCCAGTACTTC
j_gene: TRBJ2-5; abundance: .; v_gene: TRBV28; d_gene: TRBD2; CDR3aa: CASSFTEVGRGEETQYF; CDR3nt: TGTGCCAGCAGTTTCACGGAGGTAGGGCGGGGGGAAGAGACCCAGTACTTC
j_gene: TRBJ2-3; abundance: .; v_gene: TRBV5-4; d_gene: TRBD2; CDR3aa: CASSLTLAGGGTDTQYF; CDR3nt: TGTGCCAGCAGCTTAACTCTAGCGGGGGGCGGCACAGATACGCAGTATTTT
j_gene: TRBJ1-2; abundance: .; v_gene: TRBV29-1; d_gene: .; CDR3aa: CSVEGRPNYGYTF; CDR3nt: TGCAGCGTTGAAGGCAGGCCTAACTATGGCTACACCTTC
j_gene: TRBJ2-6; abundance: .; v_gene: TRBV27; d_gene: .; CDR3aa: CASKGQTGSGANVLTF; CDR3nt: TGTGCCAGCAAAGGACAGACGGGCTCTGGGGCCAACGTCCTGACTTTC
j_gene: TRBJ2-3; abundance: .; v_gene: TRBV5-1; d_gene: .; CDR3aa: CASSSGQGIADTQYF; CDR3nt: TGCGCCAGCAGCTCGGGGCAGGGGATCGCAGATACGCAGTATTTT
j_gene: TRBJ2-5; abundance: .; v_gene: TRBV5-5; d_gene: TRBD2; CDR3aa: CASSLAGTSGGETQYF; CDR3nt: TGTGCCAGCAGCTTGGCAGGGACTAGCGGGGGGGAGACCCAGTACTTC